Below, 12 T cell receptor beta chains from the same sample are listed, as sequenced in a study of T cell changes during pregnancy in multiple sclerosis. Sequencing used immunoSEQ multiplex PCR; TCRdb keeps in-frame clones, though not all of them. The sample holds about 89,000 clones, around 94% seen once. The sequenced sample was peripheral blood, obtained in the third trimester of pregnancy. These receptors were taken from a female donor with multiple sclerosis, enrolled in a pregnancy study.

The chain couples TRBV18 to TRBJ1-1; 7 nucleotides agree with TRBD1. Germline V gives CDR1 KGHSH, CDR2 LQKENI. The CDR3 has 15 amino acids. V gave up 3 bases and J gave up 0 bases; unmatched junction bases: 4. CDR3 amino acids: CASSPVTGMNTEAFF. CDR3 nucleotides: TGTGCCAGCTCACCGGTGACAGGGATGAACACTGAAGCTTTCTTT.

The genes are TRBV4-1 and TRBJ2-1; tentatively, D is TRBD2 (5 bases). This CDR3 has 17 residues. CDR1 is MGHRA and CDR2 is YSYEKL in the germline V gene. V was pared by 4 bases and J by 5 bases, with 21 bases between. CDR3: CASSPFGVRVGNNEQFF. CDR3 sequence (DNA): TGCGCCAGCAGCCCTTTTGGGGTGAGGGTGGGGAACAATGAGCAGTTCTTC.

V usage is TRBV6-5 and J usage is TRBJ2-3, with 7 bases matching TRBD1. CDR1 MNHEY and CDR2 SVGAGI come from the germline V gene. The CDR3 runs to 15 residues. Losses at the gene ends were 6 bases for V and 2 bases for J; bases not matched to a gene: 8. In DNA form, the CDR3 reads TGTGCCAGCAGCCTCACAGGGGCCATCACAGATACGCAGTATTTT. Protein sequence: CASSLTGAITDTQYF.

This chain joins TRBV5-1 and TRBJ2-5, with a tentative D call TRBD1 (5 bases). V was shortened by 0 bases and J by 4 bases, with 16 bases between the two germline ends. The germline gives CDR1 SGHRS, CDR2 YFSETQ. The CDR3 contains 16 residues. The CDR3 protein is CASSLVGQRGGETQYF. The CDR3 nucleotides are TGCGCCAGCAGCTTGGTAGGACAAAGGGGCGGAGAGACCCAGTACTTC.

The chain carries TRBV19 and TRBJ1-1; D is possibly TRBD1 (5 bases). Per the germline V gene, CDR1 is LNHDA and CDR2 is SQIVND (reference sequence). This CDR3 region has 13 residues. V was trimmed by 1 base and J by 11 bases, leaving 14 bases between them. The CDR3 protein is CASSIGGGSKAFF. The CDR3 coding sequence is TGTGCCAGTAGTATAGGCGGGGGTTCGAAGGCTTTCTTT. Full variable domain (missing parts from reference TRBV19 and TRBJ1-1): DGGITQSPKYLFRKEGQNVTLSCEQNLNHDAMYWYRQDPGQGLRLIYYSQIVNDFQKGDIAEGYSVSREKKESFPLTVTSAQKNPTAFYLCASSIGGGSKAFFGQGTRLTVV.

The gene calls are TRBV19 and TRBJ2-7; 9 bases are a match to TRBD2. Germline values: CDR1 LNHDA, CDR2 SQIVND (reference sequence). With 8 bases clipped from V and 3 bases from J, the junction kept 8 bases outside the gene matches. The CDR3 totals 14 residues. The CDR3 DNA is TGTGCCAGTCAGGGAGCGGGAGGCCACTACGAGCAGTACTTC. Protein product: CASQGAGGHYEQYF.

This chain uses TRBV7-8 with TRBJ2-7; the D gene is possibly TRBD2 (6 bases). Trimming took 6 bases from V and 4 from J, leaving 16 bases between them. This CDR3 region has 14 residues. The germline V gene encodes CDR1 SGHVS and CDR2 FQNEAQ. CDR3 region: CASRAGLAPYEQYF. The CDR3 nucleotides are TGTGCCAGCAGGGCGGGGCTAGCGCCTTACGAGCAGTACTTC.

The chain recombines TRBV20-1 with TRBJ2-5; 8 positions agree with TRBD2. The CDR3 is 11 residues long. Germline CDR1 and CDR2: DFQATT and SNEGSKA (reference sequence). CDR3 loop: CRLGLGETQYF. Written as DNA, the CDR3 is TGCAGGCTGGGACTAGGAGAGACCCAGTACTTC.

This clone was recorded only once. This chain joins TRBV9 and TRBJ1-5; no firm D call. The CDR3 totals 13 residues. The germline V gene has CDR1 SGDLS and CDR2 YYNGEE. The V end lost 4 bases, the J end lost 0 bases, and 5 bases lay between the germline ends. CDR3: CASSPNSNQPQHF. CDR3 in DNA: TGTGCCAGCAGCCCCAATAGCAATCAGCCCCAGCATTTT.

The V and J genes are TRBV5-1 and TRBJ2-7; the D gene is possibly TRBD2 (6 bases). The germline V gene has CDR1 SGHRS and CDR2 YFSETQ. V lost 2 bases and J 3 bases, leaving 15 bases between the germline ends. The CDR3 has 15 residues. This chain's CDR3 is CASSLSAGLGYEQYF. CDR3 sequence (DNA): TGCGCCAGCAGCTTATCAGCGGGCCTGGGCTACGAGCAGTACTTC.

The CDR3 sequence: CASSVWAGLYYGYTF. CDR3 DNA: TGTGCCAGCAGCGTCTGGGCTGGCCTATACTATGGCTACACCTTC. The chain recombines TRBV6-5 with TRBJ1-2; D unclear. The length of the CDR3 is 15 residues. Germline V gene sequence: CDR1 MNHEY, CDR2 SVGAGI. V lost 6 bases to trimming and J lost 3 bases, with 17 bases between them.

CDR3 coding DNA: TGTGCCAGCAGCTGGGGACTAGCGGGGCCTTCCTACGAGCAGTACTTC. Protein sequence: CASSWGLAGPSYEQYF. The chain recombines TRBV11-2 with TRBJ2-7, with 13 bases fitting TRBD2. Trimming took 4 bases from V and 1 from J; bases not matched to a gene: 4. Germline assignment: CDR1 SGHAT and CDR2 FQNNGV. The CDR3 has 16 residues.